This T cell receptor beta chain derives from a study of a mutant IDH1 vaccine in newly diagnosed glioma. Study summary: Pretreatment consisted of radiotherapy, temozolomide, or both, with most receiving both. General observations from the study: Apparently unrelated to pseudoprogression were changes in the top peripheral T cell clonotypes.

Time point denoted: week 47, end of study. The vaccine gave 300 ug of a 20-mer mutant IDH1 peptide subcutaneously per dose. Patients underwent eight vaccinations, which took place in weeks 1, 3, 5, 7, 11, 15, 19 and 23. CDR1 SQVTM and CDR2 ANQGSEA come from the germline V gene. The V and J ends lost 4 bases and 7 bases respectively, with 11 bases between them. There are 12 residues in the CDR3. Produced via immunoSEQ multiplex PCR; TCRdb's table is partial and in-frame only. Of about 36,000 clones in the sample, around 75% were seen once. This clone was recorded a few times. The antigen remains undetermined.

This specimen was PBMCs, taken from a glioma patient whose treatment included an IDH1 peptide vaccine. V is TRBV29-1 and J is TRBJ1-5; TRBD1 is a possible D gene (6 bases). The clonotype comes from a man aged 40-49 years with glioma. In DNA form, the CDR3 reads TGCAGCGTTGCAGGGGTAGGACAGCCCCAGCATTTT. Translated, it gives CSVAGVGQPQHF.